Detailed here is one TCR beta chain. A read error may produce the germline difference seen at one junction end. The data were obtained in a study of blood T cells in healthy people across ages. A sample-barcoded 5' primer and a J-beta primer mix were used in a second PCR of about 7 to 12 cycles. TCRdb reprocessed the 5' RACE reads with MiXCR, giving one entry per CDR3 protein. In the table there are hundreds of thousands of distinct CDR3 sequences, approximately 53% of which are singletons. The CDR3 covers 17 residues. Germline CDR1 reads SGHTA; CDR2 reads FQGNSA. The sequence derives from a middle-aged man in good health. The sequenced sample was blood. The chain has TRBV7-2 and TRBJ2-5, with 11 bases matching TRBD2. The CDR3 reads CASSLGVLAGGQEAQYF. The DNA for the CDR3 is TGTGCCAGCAGCTTAGGGGTGCTAGCGGGGGGCCAAGAGGCCCAGTACTTC.